The clone carrying this T cell receptor (beta chain) has only a few counts. Its antigen remains unidentified. The CDR3 totals 16 residues. The germline CDR1 and CDR2 sequences are SGHRS and YFSETQ. Trimming took 5 bases from V and 1 from J, leaving 18 bases between them. This record belongs to a study of cytomegalovirus exposure and HLA in healthy donors. General study findings and limits: Accurate predictions that matched the HLA-A and HLA-B alleles of most subjects were reportedly made from TCR beta sequences. Some highly shared sequence variants likely arose as a pipeline artifact. Roughly uniform sequencing depth across donors was assumed, possibly incorrectly.

PCR amplification relied on 60 Vbeta primers (plus 13 Jbeta primers). TCRdb keeps only in-frame clones here, not all; method: immunoSEQ multiplex PCR. The sample lists 200,000 or so clones; 81% were seen once. Source material: PBMCs. The rearrangement uses TRBV5-1 and TRBJ1-1; TRBD1 might be the D (5 bases). The receptor was isolated from a woman in her late teens or twenties in good health and CMV-seropositive. CDR3: CASRPGEGPGNTEAFF. The CDR3 coding sequence is TGCGCCAGCAGACCTGGGGAGGGGCCGGGGAACACTGAAGCTTTCTTT.